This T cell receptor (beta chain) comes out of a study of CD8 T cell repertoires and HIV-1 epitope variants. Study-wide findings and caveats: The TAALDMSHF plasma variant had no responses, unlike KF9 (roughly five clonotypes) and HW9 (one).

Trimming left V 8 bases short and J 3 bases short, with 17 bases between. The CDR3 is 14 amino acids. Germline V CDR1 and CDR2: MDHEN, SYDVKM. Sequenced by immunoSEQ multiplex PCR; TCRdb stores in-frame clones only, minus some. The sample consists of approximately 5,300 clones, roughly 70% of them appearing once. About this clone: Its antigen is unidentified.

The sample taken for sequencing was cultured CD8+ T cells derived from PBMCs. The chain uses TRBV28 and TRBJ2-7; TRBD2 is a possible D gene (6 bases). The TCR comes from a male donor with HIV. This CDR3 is CASCSRENFYEQYF. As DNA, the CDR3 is TGTGCCAGCTGTTCGCGGGAAAATTTCTACGAGCAGTACTTC.